One sample yielded the 20 T cell receptor beta chains listed below, sequenced in a study of blood T cell repertoires in COVID-19 (dated by TCRdb to the early 2020s). The receptor library was made with the immunoSEQ multiplex PCR assay. TCRdb carries this immuneACCESS record with in-frame sequences only. Its versions omit some clonotypes, under half of them owing to an unresolved V gene in the studies checked, with the rest unexplained. For this sample the table gives 150,000 to 170,000 clones, of which more than 80% were detected only once. The top ten clonotypes cover 0.5% to 0.55% of the sample. The source material was peripheral blood. All receptors come from a man aged 50 to 60 with acute or convalescent COVID-19.

The chain links TRBV19 to TRBJ2-1, with 11 nucleotides matching TRBD2. The CDR3 totals 14 residues. J was trimmed by 8 bases and V by 3 bases; bases with no gene match: 3. The germline CDR1 and CDR2 sequences are LNHDA and SQIVND (reference sequence). The CDR3, as DNA: TGTGCCAGTAGTATCCTAGCGGGGGGATATGAGCAGTTCTTC. Translated, it gives CASSILAGGYEQFF.

The chain carries TRBV7-2 and TRBJ2-5; possibly TRBD1 for D (6 bases). This CDR3 spans 14 amino acids. The germline CDR1 and CDR2 sequences are SGHTA and FQGNSA. The V gene lost 1 base and the J gene lost 5 bases, with 11 bases spanning the gap. CDR3 in DNA: TGTGCCAGCAGCTTAGATTGGGGGCAGGAGACCCAGTACTTC. Protein sequence: CASSLDWGQETQYF.

This clone turned up a few times. V usage is TRBV2 and J usage is TRBJ1-2, with TRBD1 as a possible D gene (6 bases). The CDR3 contains 14 residues. From germline, CDR1 is SNHLY and CDR2 FYNNEI. V was pared by 6 bases and J by 3 bases, with 14 bases between. The CDR3 loop is CASRKDRSDYGYTF. The CDR3, as DNA: TGTGCCAGCAGGAAGGACAGATCAGACTATGGCTACACCTTC.

This chain links TRBV11-2 with TRBJ2-3, with a possible D match to TRBD1 (6 bases). Per germline, CDR1 SGHAT and CDR2 FQNNGV. The V gene lost 9 bases and the J gene lost 1 base, with 14 bases spanning the gap. This CDR3 is 14 amino acids long. The CDR3 DNA is TGTGCCAGTCGCTCAGGGGCCCGCACAGATACGCAGTATTTT. It is translated as CASRSGARTDTQYF.

The V gene is TRBV7-8, the J gene TRBJ2-3; 8 nucleotides match TRBD2. The CDR3 has 14 amino acids. Unmatched junction bases numbered 5, after V lost 5 bases and J lost 4 bases. Germline V lookup: CDR1 SGHVS, CDR2 FQNEAQ. The CDR3 loop reads CASSLGLAADTQYF. CDR3 coding DNA: TGTGCCAGCAGCCTTGGACTAGCAGCAGATACGCAGTATTTT.

The chain employs TRBV29-1 and TRBJ2-5, with 9 bases identical to TRBD1. The CDR3 totals 15 residues. With 3 bases clipped from V and 7 bases from J, the junction kept 12 bases outside the gene matches. The germline V gene has CDR1 SQVTM and CDR2 ANQGSEA. The CDR3 nucleotides are TGCAGCGTTGATACGGGACAGGGTTCCCTTGGGACCCAGTACTTC. Translating it yields CSVDTGQGSLGTQYF.

This clone came up once. The chain carries TRBV6-6 and TRBJ2-7; 9 bases agree with TRBD2. This CDR3 contains 14 residues. The V and J ends lost 4 bases and 5 bases, in that order; junction bases with no gene match: 6. Germline V gene data show CDR1 as MNHNY and CDR2 as SVGAGI (reference sequence). CDR3 amino acids: CASSLAGGFHEQYF. CDR3 bases: TGTGCCAGCAGTTTGGCGGGAGGGTTCCACGAGCAGTACTTC.

The chain uses TRBV6-4 and TRBJ2-2; D possibly corresponds to TRBD1 (5 bases). The CDR3 totals 14 residues. The V gene lost 5 bases and the J gene lost 3 bases, with 10 bases spanning the gap. CDR1 is MRHNA and CDR2 is SNTAGT in the germline V gene. The CDR3: CASSQSTDTGELFF. In DNA form, the CDR3 reads TGTGCCAGCAGTCAATCGACAGACACCGGGGAGCTGTTTTTT.

The CDR3 DNA sequence: TGTGCCAGCAGTCCTTCCACAGGGTTAGAAGAGCAGTACTTC. Translating it yields CASSPSTGLEEQYF. This sequence joins TRBV6-5 and TRBJ2-7; perhaps TRBD1 as D (6 bases). V shed 5 bases and J shed 7 bases, with 18 bases lying between them. CDR3 size: 14 residues. Germline CDR1 is MNHEY and CDR2 is SVGAGI.

This chain uses TRBV6-2 or TRBV6-3 with TRBJ1-1; D unclear. The CDR3 consists of 13 residues. V was cut by 3 bases and J by 1 base, with 6 bases left in between. CDR1 is MNHEY, CDR2 SVGEGT, per germline. Written as DNA, the CDR3 is TGTGCCAGCAGTTATGGGCAGAACACTGAAGCTTTCTTT. Amino acid sequence: CASSYGQNTEAFF.

The V gene is TRBV27, the J gene TRBJ2-1, with 11 bases aligning to TRBD2. CDR3 length: 15 amino acids. J gave up 7 bases and V 6 bases, and 8 bases lay outside the gene matches. The germline CDR1 and CDR2 sequences are MNHEY and SMNVEV (reference sequence). The CDR3 protein is CASSPGTSGDNEQFF. Here the CDR3 DNA reads TGTGCCAGCAGCCCCGGGACTAGCGGTGATAATGAGCAGTTCTTC.

The chain is built from TRBV30 and TRBJ1-5; TRBD1 aligns across 10 bases. The CDR3 sequence is 17 residues long. CDR1 is GTSNPN and CDR2 is SVGIG in the germline V gene (reference sequence). V lost 2 bases to trimming and J lost 1 base; unmatched junction nucleotides: 8. The CDR3 coding sequence is TGTGCCTGGAGTCCCAGGGACAGGGGTACGAGCAATCAGCCCCAGCATTTT. The encoded protein is CAWSPRDRGTSNQPQHF.

J is TRBJ2-7 and V is TRBV9, with 10 nucleotides matching TRBD2. This CDR3 comprises 15 residues. Germline values: CDR1 SGDLS, CDR2 YYNGEE. The V gene end was trimmed by 0 bases and the J gene end by 4 bases; junction bases not matched to a gene: 4. This CDR3 is CASSVASGSRYEQYF. DNA of the CDR3: TGTGCCAGCAGCGTAGCTAGCGGGAGTAGGTACGAGCAGTACTTC. The whole variable domain, remainder taken from reference TRBV9 and TRBJ2-7, is DSGVTQTPKHLITATGQRVTLRCSPRSGDLSVYWYQQSLDQGLQFLIQYYNGEERAKGNILERFSAQQFPDLHSELNLSSLELGDSALYFCASSVASGSRYEQYFGPGTRLTVT.

V usage is TRBV18 and J usage is TRBJ2-3; TRBD2 matches at 12 bases. Germline trimming cut 3 bases from V and 5 bases from J; bases unmatched to any gene: 0. The CDR3 runs 14 residues. Germline values: CDR1 KGHSH, CDR2 LQKENI. The CDR3 nucleotides read TGTGCCAGCTCACCGACTAGCGGGGGAGATACGCAGTATTTT. It yields the protein CASSPTSGGDTQYF.

The chain has TRBV6-2 or TRBV6-3 and TRBJ2-7; 9 nucleotides agree with TRBD2. This CDR3 comprises 16 residues. CDR1 is MNHEY, CDR2 SVGEGT, per germline. J gave up 3 bases and V 0 bases, and 6 bases lay outside the gene matches. CDR3 nucleotide sequence: TGTGCCAGCAGTTACTCGGAAGCGGGAGGCATCTACGAGCAGTACTTC. Translated: CASSYSEAGGIYEQYF.

V and J are TRBV19 and TRBJ2-1; 9 positions agree with TRBD2. V was clipped by 6 bases and J by 5 bases; unmatched bases: 8. The CDR3 is 15 residues long. The germline V gene encodes CDR1 LNHDA and CDR2 SQIVND (reference sequence). The CDR3 reads CASSGGRAPHNEQFF. CDR3 in DNA: TGTGCCAGTAGCGGCGGGAGGGCCCCCCACAATGAGCAGTTCTTC. The full variable domain, rest sourced from reference TRBV19 and TRBJ2-1, is DGGITQSPKYLFRKEGQNVTLSCEQNLNHDAMYWYRQDPGQGLRLIYYSQIVNDFQKGDIAEGYSVSREKKESFPLTVTSAQKNPTAFYLCASSGGRAPHNEQFFGPGTRLTVL.

The chain is built from TRBV7-2 and TRBJ2-7; 9 bases agree with TRBD2. Unmatched junction bases numbered 4, after V lost 1 base and J lost 3 bases. CDR1 is SGHTA and CDR2 is FQGNSA in the germline V gene. The CDR3 totals 15 residues. This CDR3 reads CASSLGLAANYEQYF. Written as DNA, the CDR3 is TGTGCCAGCAGCTTAGGACTAGCGGCCAACTACGAGCAGTACTTC.

This chain connects TRBV27 to TRBJ2-4; 9 nucleotides align to TRBD1. J was trimmed by 3 bases and V by 5 bases; bases with no gene match: 5. This CDR3 has 15 amino acids. Germline loops: CDR1 MNHEY, CDR2 SMNVEV (reference sequence). CDR3 region: CASSPLTGGKNIQYF. The CDR3 DNA reads as TGTGCCAGCAGTCCCCTGACAGGGGGCAAAAACATTCAGTACTTC.

This sequence joins TRBV7-2 and TRBJ1-4, with 8 bases lining up with TRBD1. Unmatched junction bases numbered 3, after V lost 3 bases and J lost 6 bases. Germline assignment: CDR1 SGHTA and CDR2 FQGNSA. This CDR3 has 14 residues. The CDR3 DNA sequence: TGTGCCAGCAGCTTCGACAGGGGTGATGAAAAACTGTTTTTT. Protein product: CASSFDRGDEKLFF.

The chain combines TRBV6-2 or TRBV6-3 with TRBJ1-5; a possible D gene is TRBD1 (6 bases). CDR1 and CDR2 (germline): MNHEY, SVGEGT. The V end was cut by 7 bases, the J end by 5 bases, with 21 bases between. The CDR3 has 16 residues. CDR3 sequence: CASTPRGGGKDQPQHF. In DNA form, the CDR3 reads TGTGCCAGCACCCCCCGGGGAGGGGGAAAGGATCAGCCCCAGCATTTT.